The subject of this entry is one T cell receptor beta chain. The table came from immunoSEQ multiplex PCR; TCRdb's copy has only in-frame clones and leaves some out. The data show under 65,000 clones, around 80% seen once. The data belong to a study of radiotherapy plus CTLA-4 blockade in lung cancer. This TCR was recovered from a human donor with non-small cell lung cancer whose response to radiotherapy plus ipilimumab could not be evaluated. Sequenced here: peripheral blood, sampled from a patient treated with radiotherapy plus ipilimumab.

CDR3 protein: CASSQNRGSSYNSPLHF. CDR3 in DNA: TGTGCCAGCAGTCAAAACAGGGGTAGCTCCTATAATTCACCCCTCCACTTT. The rearrangement uses TRBV2 and TRBJ1-6; 7 bases align to TRBD1. V was pared by 5 bases and J by 0 bases, with 7 bases of the junction left unmatched. The CDR3 covers 17 residues. Germline CDR1 reads SNHLY; CDR2 reads FYNNEI.